A selection of T cell receptor beta chains follows, all from one sample in a study of Graves' ophthalmopathy and Graves' hyperthyroidism. TCRdb itself ran the multiplex PCR reads through MiXCR, one entry per CDR3 protein. Of around 600,000 distinct CDR3 sequences in the sample, more than 40% were seen once. The sequencing input was peripheral blood. The receptors shown here come from an adult man with Graves' ophthalmopathy. Both conserved end residues are part of each CDR3. Expanded clones are given a class, and other clones once, few, many or no size at all.

v_call clone_size cdr3_aa
TRBV10-3 NA CAIGVPEAFF
TRBV29-1 NA CSVGQSYGYTF
TRBV11-2 many CASSFTDRGETQYF
TRBV11-1 NA CASSFGGNEKLFF
TRBV13 NA CASSTQREGTDTQYF
TRBV7-9 NA CASSTKGTGTGIGYTF
TRBV19 many CASSLEGEAGELFF
TRBV30 NA CAWSTRGHDGYTF
TRBV5-4 NA CASSFGQGSYF
TRBV14 many CASSPRTGGDETQYF
TRBV6-1 few CASSYGAGETQYF
TRBV15 many CATSRDKPGELFF
TRBV10-3 many CATLRGGQETQYF
TRBV7-9 NA CASSQGLAGVEQYF
TRBV10-3 few CASKDIRGGRNQPQHF
TRBV10-2 NA CASKSDRPSGNTIYF
TRBV6-1 NA CASSRRSGGNQPQHF
TRBV19 few CASSPQGMPQETQYF
TRBV7-3 many CASSIQGPYTF
TRBV11-2 many CASSLEQTVYMNTEAFF
TRBV4-1 few CASSQLALGLAGGLETQYF
TRBV7-6 NA CASSFPENTGELFF
TRBV6-5 few CASTRDRDIREQYF
TRBV20-1 NA CSAAGTSGYQETQYF
TRBV10-3 many CAISETGVEQYF
TRBV7-8 many CASSGPGRVTYEQYF
TRBV7-2 few CASSQLKGQENEKLFF
TRBV29-1 NA CSVVLGTQGYTF
TRBV7-6 NA CASSALAGEGQPLHF
TRBV11-1 NA CASSLPGQEDSPLHF
TRBV5-4 many CASSSHGSYNSPLHF
TRBV2 many CASNLRPDVYGYTF
TRBV11-3 many CASREREHTGELFF